One and the same sample provided the 32 T cell receptor beta chains below, sequenced in a study of T-cell reconstitution after alpha-beta-depleted transplantation in children. Using unique molecular identifiers, the investigators prepared the TCRbeta library. TCRdb re-analysed the PCR reads in MiXCR, keeping a single row per CDR3 protein. The table records around 700,000 distinct CDR3 sequences, about an eighth of them present only once. The sample consisted of PBMCs, taken before TCRalphabeta/CD19-depleted stem cell transplant. The receptors were gathered from a girl aged 2 to 10 with congenital amegakaryocytic thrombocytopenia, due to receive a stem cell transplant.

The chain recombines TRBV2 with TRBJ2-7, with TRBD2 identical over 7 bases. The length of the CDR3 is 15 residues. Trimming took 6 bases from V and 3 from J; bases not matched to a gene: 11. In germline, CDR1 is SNHLY, CDR2 FYNNEI. The DNA for the CDR3 is TGTGCCAGCAGACCCTCTAGCGGTGGGGGCTACGAGCAGTACTTC. Amino acid sequence: CASRPSSGGGYEQYF.

This clonotype was observed at least ten times. The chain has TRBV28 and TRBJ2-1; the D is unclear. V shed 3 bases and J shed 0 bases, with 9 bases lying between them. This CDR3 is 15 amino acids long. Germline loops: CDR1 MDHEN, CDR2 SYDVKM. In DNA form, the CDR3 reads TGTGCCAGCAGTTTCAGACTTAGCTCCTACAATGAGCAGTTCTTC. Translated: CASSFRLSSYNEQFF.

The chain uses TRBV14 and TRBJ1-1; D gene uncertain. Trimming left V 6 bases short and J 5 bases short, with 19 bases between. Germline CDR1 reads SGHDN; CDR2 reads FVKESK. The CDR3 has 15 residues. The CDR3 DNA reads as TGTGCCAGCAGACATTCTTCCACACAAGGTACTGAAGCTTTCTTT. Amino acids: CASRHSSTQGTEAFF.

The sample holds many counts of this clonotype. The DNA for the CDR3 is TGCAGTGCCTCAGACGGGCCCAACCCCTACGAGCAGTACTTC. Protein sequence: CSASDGPNPYEQYF. The chain is built from TRBV20-1 and TRBJ2-7, with D unclear. CDR1 is DFQATT and CDR2 is SNEGSKA in the germline V gene (reference sequence). The CDR3 covers 14 residues. V dropped 6 bases and J dropped 2 bases, with 17 bases sitting between them.

Turning to this clonotype: A much larger clone lies one base from this, so it may be a read error. The chain uses TRBV12-3 or TRBV12-4 and TRBJ2-7; D uncertain. Trimming left V 4 bases short and J 6 bases short, with 10 bases between. The CDR3 has 12 amino acids. Written as DNA, the CDR3 is TGTGCCAGCAGTTATGCCACCTGCGAGCAGTACTTC. This codes for CASSYATCEQYF.

This sequence joins TRBV20-1 and TRBJ2-1; 10 nucleotides match TRBD2. This CDR3 is 15 amino acids long. CDR1 DFQATT and CDR2 SNEGSKA come from the germline V gene (reference sequence). The junction had 12 bases not matched to a gene; V was cut back by 6 bases and J by 7 bases. CDR3 coding DNA: TGCAGTGCCCCCCCCCTAGCGGGAGCCTTAAATGAGCAGTTCTTC. This codes for CSAPPLAGALNEQFF.

This clonotype was seen a few times. V usage is TRBV5-1 and J usage is TRBJ2-4; 9 nucleotides line up with TRBD2. This CDR3 has 18 amino acids. Germline-derived CDR1 and CDR2 are SGHRS and YFSETQ. V trimming: 3 bases; J trimming: 7 bases; junction bases outside the gene matches: 17. The CDR3 protein is CASSSTATSGPRSNIQYF. The CDR3, as DNA: TGCGCCAGCAGCTCCACTGCAACTAGCGGGCCTAGGTCCAACATTCAGTACTTC.

The rearrangement uses TRBV20-1 and TRBJ2-3; the D is unclear. Trimming removed 3 bases from V and 1 base from J, with 8 bases in between. CDR3 length equals 13 residues. The germline CDR1 and CDR2 sequences are DFQATT and SNEGSKA (reference sequence). CDR3 protein: CSASPFGTDTQYF. CDR3 DNA: TGCAGTGCTAGCCCATTCGGCACAGATACGCAGTATTTT.

In its sample, this clonotype was seen many times. The rearrangement links TRBV20-1 to TRBJ2-3; TRBD1 matches 7 bases. Unmatched junction bases numbered 6, after V lost 6 bases and J lost 0 bases. The length of the CDR3 is 14 residues. The V gene's germline CDR1 is DFQATT and CDR2 SNEGSKA (reference sequence). CDR3 DNA: TGCAGTGCGCCGGGACAGCAAAGCACAGATACGCAGTATTTT. Translating gives CSAPGQQSTDTQYF.

V usage is TRBV2 and J usage is TRBJ2-5; D unresolved. The length of the CDR3 is 14 residues. V lost 7 bases and J 1 base, leaving 13 bases between the germline ends. The V gene's germline CDR1 is SNHLY and CDR2 FYNNEI. The CDR3: CASTKGTAQETQYF. CDR3 sequence (DNA): TGTGCCAGCACCAAAGGTACAGCCCAAGAGACCCAGTACTTC. Full variable domain (outside the CDR3, taken from reference TRBV2 and TRBJ2-5): EPEVTQTPSHQVTQMGQEVILRCVPISNHLYFYWYRQILGQKVEFLVSFYNNEISEKSEIFDDQFSVERPDGSNFTLKIRSTKLEDSAMYFCASTKGTAQETQYFGPGTRLLVL.

This clonotype was observed a handful of times. V gene TRBV27 combines with J gene TRBJ2-3; maybe TRBD1 (6 bases). The germline gives CDR1 MNHEY, CDR2 SMNVEV (reference sequence). V lost 5 bases, J lost 10 bases, and 13 bases lay in between. The CDR3 totals 12 residues. CDR3 DNA: TGTGCCAGCAGTCCTACAGGGTGGGCGCAGTATTTT. This encodes CASSPTGWAQYF.

This clonotype was observed many times. Its ends do not fully match the called genes, so a read error is possible. This rearrangement joins TRBV3-1 to TRBJ2-1; D not certain. The CDR3 has 14 residues. Germline V gene sequence: CDR1 LGHDT, CDR2 YNNKEL (reference sequence). The CDR3 DNA sequence: TGTGCCAGCAGCCCCGGGCCCTCCCACAATGAGCAGTTCTTC. This gives the protein CASSPGPSHNEQFF.

This clonotype appeared a few times. The V and J genes are TRBV20-1 and TRBJ2-1; 8 bases are shared with TRBD2. The germline gives CDR1 DFQATT, CDR2 SNEGSKA (reference sequence). There are 15 residues in the CDR3. The trim removed 3 bases at V and 5 bases at J, leaving 9 bases unmatched. Written as DNA, the CDR3 is TGCAGTGCTAGGACGGACGGGGGGGCGGACAATGAGCAGTTCTTC. It specifies CSARTDGGADNEQFF.

This clonotype was recorded at least ten times. The V call is TRBV7-9, the J call TRBJ2-5, with D perhaps assigned TRBD1 or TRBD2 (5 bases each). V dropped 5 bases and J dropped 5 bases, with 12 bases sitting between them. Looked up from germline, CDR1 is SEHNR and CDR2 is FQNEAQ (reference sequence). The CDR3 spans 13 residues. This CDR3 is CASSRDGPETQYF. CDR3 nucleotide sequence: TGTGCCAGCAGCCGGGACGGTCCGGAGACCCAGTACTTC.

This clonotype was counted at least ten times. The chain links TRBV20-1 to TRBJ2-3; no reliable D call. Trimming took off 6 bases at V and 2 bases at J, with 9 bases between the two ends. The CDR3 loop spans 12 amino acids. CDR1 and CDR2 from the germline V gene are DFQATT and SNEGSKA (reference sequence). CDR3 sequence (DNA): TGCAGTGCCGGACGGACCACAGATACGCAGTATTTT. Amino acid sequence: CSAGRTTDTQYF.

The chain recombines TRBV28 with TRBJ2-7; D is uncertain. V was cut by 9 bases and J by 3 bases, with 9 bases left in between. Germline V gene sequence: CDR1 MDHEN, CDR2 SYDVKM. The CDR3 has 11 amino acids. CDR3 sequence (DNA): TGTGCCAGTCAGTATCACTACGAGCAGTACTTC. Translated: CASQYHYEQYF.

In this sample, this clonotype turned up a few times. The chain combines TRBV19 with TRBJ2-7; 10 bases are a match to TRBD1. V lost 3 bases and J lost 3; bases outside the gene matches: 2. The CDR3 extends over 14 amino acids. Looked up from germline, CDR1 is LNHDA and CDR2 is SQIVND (reference sequence). CDR3 sequence (DNA): TGTGCCAGTAGTATGGGGACAGGGGACTACGAGCAGTACTTC. Its protein is CASSMGTGDYEQYF.

This clonotype has a handful of counts. The V call is TRBV2, the J call TRBJ2-3, with 8 bases matching TRBD1. This CDR3 comprises 15 residues. The V gene end was trimmed by 6 bases and the J gene end by 1 base; junction bases not matched to a gene: 6. Germline-derived CDR1 and CDR2 are SNHLY and FYNNEI. This chain's CDR3 is CASRTGTGGTDTQYF. The CDR3 DNA reads as TGTGCCAGCAGAACCGGGACAGGAGGCACAGATACGCAGTATTTT.

In its sample, this clonotype was seen many times. The DNA of the CDR3 is TGTGCCAGCATGTTCAAGGGGATGGGGGAGACCCAGTACTTC. Amino acid sequence: CASMFKGMGETQYF. V gene TRBV12-3 or TRBV12-4 combines with J gene TRBJ2-5; perhaps TRBD1 as D (5 bases). The CDR3 is made up of 14 amino acids. The V end was cut by 7 bases, the J end by 5 bases, with 17 bases between.

This clonotype was seen many times. This sequence joins TRBV20-1 and TRBJ1-6, with D unresolved. CDR1 DFQATT and CDR2 SNEGSKA come from the germline V gene (reference sequence). The length of the CDR3 is 15 residues. V lost 3 bases, J lost 8 bases, and 17 bases lay in between. CDR3 sequence reads: CSASPIDGLHSPLHF. CDR3 DNA: TGCAGTGCTAGCCCTATCGACGGGTTACATTCACCCCTCCACTTT.

This clonotype was detected ten times or more. The chain couples TRBV5-1 to TRBJ2-7; the D gene is possibly TRBD2 (6 bases). Trimming stripped 4 bases from V and 3 bases from J, with 11 bases between. In germline, CDR1 is SGHRS, CDR2 YFSETQ. CDR3 length: 13 amino acids. CDR3 loop: CASSTGLLYEQYF. CDR3 bases: TGCGCCAGCAGCACGGGACTCCTCTACGAGCAGTACTTC.

Ten or more counts support this clonotype. This chain connects TRBV12-3 or TRBV12-4 to TRBJ2-1; no definite D call. V dropped 6 bases and J dropped 9 bases, with 12 bases sitting between them. The CDR3 runs 12 residues. The DNA for the CDR3 is TGTGCCAGCAGCTTGTTCTCCCCTGAGCAGTTCTTC. Residues: CASSLFSPEQFF.

This clonotype was detected ten times or more. The junction departs from germline at one end; a sequencing error may be responsible. The chain uses TRBV7-2 and TRBJ2-3; D is unclear. Germline V lookup: CDR1 SGHTA, CDR2 FQGNSA. This CDR3 spans 11 amino acids. The CDR3 region is CASSLNAESDF. In DNA, the CDR3 is TGTGCCAGCAGCTTAAATGCCGAATCCGATTTT.

The table lists this clonotype with many counts. CDR3 amino acids: CATRWGHYNEQFF. CDR3 coding DNA: TGTGCCACCCGTTGGGGGCACTACAATGAGCAGTTCTTC. V and J are TRBV12-3 or TRBV12-4 and TRBJ2-1; possibly TRBD1 for D (6 bases). The CDR3 is 13 residues long. Trimming cost V 10 bases and J 3 bases, with 13 bases left between them.

The chain carries TRBV2 and TRBJ2-2; a weak D match, TRBD2 (6 bases). V shed 3 bases and J shed 7 bases, with 9 bases lying between them. The CDR3 runs to 13 residues. The germline V gene has CDR1 SNHLY and CDR2 FYNNEI. The CDR3 nucleotides read TGTGCCAGCAGTGACCGACTAGTCGGGGAGCTGTTTTTT. Translating gives CASSDRLVGELFF.

V gene TRBV29-1 combines with J gene TRBJ2-3; D may be TRBD2 (6 bases). Trimming cost V 7 bases and J 2 bases, with 10 bases left between them. CDR1 SQVTM and CDR2 ANQGSEA come from the germline V gene. The CDR3 covers 12 residues. The DNA for the CDR3 is TGCAGCGCCGGGACTTTCACAGATACGCAGTATTTT. Amino acid sequence: CSAGTFTDTQYF.

This clonotype has just a few counts. The chain combines TRBV10-3 with TRBJ2-7, with TRBD1 identical over 10 bases. Germline CDR1 reads ENHRY; CDR2 reads SYGVKD. The CDR3 totals 14 residues. Unmatched junction bases numbered 3, after V lost 5 bases and J lost 2 bases. CDR3 loop: CAISRTGGPYEQYF. The CDR3 DNA reads TGTGCCATCAGTAGGACAGGGGGTCCCTACGAGCAGTACTTC.

Turning to this clonotype: Being one base from a much bigger clone, this may be a read error. The chain couples TRBV12-3 or TRBV12-4 to TRBJ2-1, with D unresolved. This CDR3 spans 13 amino acids. CDR3 nucleotides: TGTGCCAGCAGTGTGGCGTTCGGTGTCCAGCAGCTCTTC. It translates to CASSVAFGVQQLF.

At least ten counts were recorded for this clonotype. This chain links TRBV20-1 with TRBJ2-5; 9 nucleotides align to TRBD2. The V segment lost 1 base and the J segment 2 bases; nucleotides outside the gene matches: 8. Germline values: CDR1 DFQATT, CDR2 SNEGSKA (reference sequence). The CDR3 length is 16 residues. CDR3 sequence (DNA): TGCAGTGCTAGAGGATGGCGGGAGGGTCTTCAAGAGACCCAGTACTTC. This gives the protein CSARGWREGLQETQYF.

The rearrangement links TRBV25-1 to TRBJ2-7; the D gene is possibly TRBD1 (6 bases). Germline CDR1 MGHDK, CDR2 SYGVNS. This CDR3 is built from 15 residues. V dropped 4 bases and J dropped 3 bases, with 16 bases sitting between them. CDR3 in amino acids: CASSAFGQPNYEQYF. The CDR3 DNA is TGTGCCAGCAGTGCCTTCGGACAGCCCAACTACGAGCAGTACTTC.

The chain carries TRBV30 and TRBJ1-2, with a tentative D call TRBD1 (5 bases). Germline assignment: CDR1 GTSNPN and CDR2 SVGIG (reference sequence). The CDR3 consists of 13 residues. Trimming left V 2 bases short and J 8 bases short, with 15 bases between. CDR3 sequence: CAWSPGGEKGYTF. The CDR3 DNA reads TGTGCCTGGAGTCCGGGAGGGGAGAAGGGCTACACCTTC.

This chain connects TRBV4-1 to TRBJ2-5; possibly TRBD1 for D (6 bases). CDR1 is MGHRA, CDR2 YSYEKL, per germline. Trimming left V 1 base short and J 4 bases short, with 19 bases between. The CDR3 sequence is 17 residues long. The CDR3 DNA sequence: TGCGCCAGCAGCCAAGGTCGAGGGGGTTTTGGGGTAGAGACCCAGTACTTC. Its protein product is CASSQGRGGFGVETQYF.